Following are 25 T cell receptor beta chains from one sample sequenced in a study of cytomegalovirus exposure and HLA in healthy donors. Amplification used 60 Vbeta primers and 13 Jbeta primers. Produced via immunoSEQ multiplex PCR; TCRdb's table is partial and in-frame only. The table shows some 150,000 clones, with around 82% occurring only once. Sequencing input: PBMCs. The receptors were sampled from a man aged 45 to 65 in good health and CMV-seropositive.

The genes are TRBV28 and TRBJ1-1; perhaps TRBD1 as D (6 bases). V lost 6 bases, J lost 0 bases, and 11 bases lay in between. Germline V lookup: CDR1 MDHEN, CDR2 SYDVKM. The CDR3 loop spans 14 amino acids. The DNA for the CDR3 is TGTGCCAGCAGGACGGACAGCCTGAACACTGAAGCTTTCTTT. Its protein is CASRTDSLNTEAFF.

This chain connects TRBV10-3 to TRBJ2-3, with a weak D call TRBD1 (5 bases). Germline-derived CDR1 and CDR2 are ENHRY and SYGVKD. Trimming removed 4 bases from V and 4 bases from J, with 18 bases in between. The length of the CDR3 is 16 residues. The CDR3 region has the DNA TGTGCCATCAGTGGAAGACAGTCCTCCACCGCAGATACGCAGTATTTT. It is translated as CAISGRQSSTADTQYF.

This chain's CDR3 is CASSPGQGSETQYF. CDR3 DNA: TGTGCCAGCAGCCCGGGACAGGGATCCGAGACCCAGTACTTC. The chain combines TRBV2 with TRBJ2-5; 9 positions agree with TRBD1. The CDR3 totals 14 residues. Germline lookup yields CDR1 SNHLY and CDR2 FYNNEI. V gave up 6 bases and J gave up 5 bases; unmatched junction bases: 7.

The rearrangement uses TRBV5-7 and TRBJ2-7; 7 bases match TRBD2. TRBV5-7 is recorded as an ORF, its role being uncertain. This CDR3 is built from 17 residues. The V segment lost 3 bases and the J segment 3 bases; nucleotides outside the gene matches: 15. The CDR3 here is CASSCGAVGGECYEQYF. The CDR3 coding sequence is TGTGCCAGCAGCTGTGGAGCCGTGGGGGGGGAGTGCTACGAGCAGTACTTC.

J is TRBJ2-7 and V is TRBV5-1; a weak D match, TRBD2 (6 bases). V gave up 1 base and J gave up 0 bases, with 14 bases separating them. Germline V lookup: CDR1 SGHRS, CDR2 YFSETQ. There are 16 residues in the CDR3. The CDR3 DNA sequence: TGCGCCAGCAGCTTGTTCGCCTTGGGGGGCTCCTACGAGCAGTACTTC. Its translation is CASSLFALGGSYEQYF.

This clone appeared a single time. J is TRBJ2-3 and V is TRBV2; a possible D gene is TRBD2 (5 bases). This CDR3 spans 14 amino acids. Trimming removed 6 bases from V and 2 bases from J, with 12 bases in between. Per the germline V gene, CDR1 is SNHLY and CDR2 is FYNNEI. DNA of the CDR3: TGTGCCAGCAGCGTCACCGGGATCACAGATACGCAGTATTTT. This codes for CASSVTGITDTQYF.

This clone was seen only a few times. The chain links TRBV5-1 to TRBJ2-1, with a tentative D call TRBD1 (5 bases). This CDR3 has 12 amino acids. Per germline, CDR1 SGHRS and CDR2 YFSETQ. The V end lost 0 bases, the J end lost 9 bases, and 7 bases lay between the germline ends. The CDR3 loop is CASSLADSEQFF. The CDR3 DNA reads TGCGCCAGCAGCTTGGCCGACAGTGAGCAGTTCTTC.

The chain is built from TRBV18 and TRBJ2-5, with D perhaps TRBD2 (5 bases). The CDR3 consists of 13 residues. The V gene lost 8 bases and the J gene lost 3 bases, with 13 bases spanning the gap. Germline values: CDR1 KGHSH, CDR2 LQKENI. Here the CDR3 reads CASRIPGEETQYF. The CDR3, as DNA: TGTGCCAGCCGAATTCCCGGGGAAGAGACCCAGTACTTC. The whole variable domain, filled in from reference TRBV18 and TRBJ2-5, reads NAGVMQNPRHLVRRRGQEARLRCSPMKGHSHVYWYRQLPEEGLKFMVYLQKENIIDESGMPKERFSAEFPKEGPSILRIQQVVRGDSAAYFCASRIPGEETQYFGPGTRLLVL.

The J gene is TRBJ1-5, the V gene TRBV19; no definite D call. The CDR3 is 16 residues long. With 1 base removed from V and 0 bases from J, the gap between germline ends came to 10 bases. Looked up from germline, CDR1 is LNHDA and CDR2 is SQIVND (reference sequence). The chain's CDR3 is CASSIVRGYSNQPQHF. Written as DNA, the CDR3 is TGTGCCAGTAGTATAGTACGGGGATATAGCAATCAGCCCCAGCATTTT.

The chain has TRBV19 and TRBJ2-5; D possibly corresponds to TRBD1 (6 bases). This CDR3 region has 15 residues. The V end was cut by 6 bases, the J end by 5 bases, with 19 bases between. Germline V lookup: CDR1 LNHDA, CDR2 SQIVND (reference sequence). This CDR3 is CASSLARGQGETQYF. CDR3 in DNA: TGTGCCAGTAGCCTGGCGAGGGGCCAGGGGGAGACCCAGTACTTC.

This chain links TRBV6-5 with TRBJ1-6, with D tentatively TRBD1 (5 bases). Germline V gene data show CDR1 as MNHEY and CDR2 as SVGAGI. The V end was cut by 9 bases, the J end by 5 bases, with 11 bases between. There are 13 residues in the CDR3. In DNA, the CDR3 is TGTGCCAGTCAGGGTAGGGATAATTCACCCCTCCACTTT. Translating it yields CASQGRDNSPLHF.

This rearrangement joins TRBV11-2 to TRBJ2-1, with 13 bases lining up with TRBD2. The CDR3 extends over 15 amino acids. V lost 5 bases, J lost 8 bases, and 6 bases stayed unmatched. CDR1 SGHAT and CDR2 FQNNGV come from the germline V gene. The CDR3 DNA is TGTGCCAGCAGCGTCACTAGCGGGGGGGCCTATGAGCAGTTCTTC. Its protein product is CASSVTSGGAYEQFF.

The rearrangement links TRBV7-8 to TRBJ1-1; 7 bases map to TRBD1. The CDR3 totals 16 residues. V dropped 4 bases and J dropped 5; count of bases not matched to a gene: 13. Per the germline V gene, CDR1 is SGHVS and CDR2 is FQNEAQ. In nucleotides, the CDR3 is TGTGCCAGCAGCTCCGCAGGGGGTTTCTTGTATACTGAAGCTTTCTTT. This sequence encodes CASSSAGGFLYTEAFF.

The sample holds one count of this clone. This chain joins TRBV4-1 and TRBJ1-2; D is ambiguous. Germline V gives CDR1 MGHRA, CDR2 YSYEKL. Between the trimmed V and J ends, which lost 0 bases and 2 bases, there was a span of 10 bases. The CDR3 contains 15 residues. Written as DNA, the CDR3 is TGCGCCAGCAGCCAAGAAGATTCCGAGAACTATGGCTACACCTTC. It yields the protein CASSQEDSENYGYTF.

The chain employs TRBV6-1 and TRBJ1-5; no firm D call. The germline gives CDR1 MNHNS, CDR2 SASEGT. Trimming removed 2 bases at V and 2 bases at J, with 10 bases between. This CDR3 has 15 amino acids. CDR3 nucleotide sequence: TGTGCCAGCAGTGAAATCGGGTTGGGCAATCAGCCCCAGCATTTT. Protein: CASSEIGLGNQPQHF.

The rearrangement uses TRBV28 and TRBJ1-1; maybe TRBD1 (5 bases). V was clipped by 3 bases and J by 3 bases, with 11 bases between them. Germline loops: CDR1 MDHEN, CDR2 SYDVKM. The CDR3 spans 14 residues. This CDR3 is CASSLVRADTEAFF. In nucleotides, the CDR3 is TGTGCCAGCAGTTTGGTCAGGGCGGACACTGAAGCTTTCTTT.

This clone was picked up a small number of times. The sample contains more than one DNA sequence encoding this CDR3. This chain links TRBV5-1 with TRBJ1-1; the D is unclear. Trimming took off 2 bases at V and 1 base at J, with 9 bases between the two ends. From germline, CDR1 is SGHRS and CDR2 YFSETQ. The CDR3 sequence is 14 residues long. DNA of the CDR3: TGCGCCAGCAGCTTCGACGGGAAGAACACTGAAGCTTTCTTT. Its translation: CASSFDGKNTEAFF.

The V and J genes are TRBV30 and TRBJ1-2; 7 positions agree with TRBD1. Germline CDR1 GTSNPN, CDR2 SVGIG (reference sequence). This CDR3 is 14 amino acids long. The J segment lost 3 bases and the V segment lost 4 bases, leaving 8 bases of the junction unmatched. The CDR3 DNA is TGTGCCTGGAATCGGGACAGCCGGGACTATGGCTACACCTTC. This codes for CAWNRDSRDYGYTF.

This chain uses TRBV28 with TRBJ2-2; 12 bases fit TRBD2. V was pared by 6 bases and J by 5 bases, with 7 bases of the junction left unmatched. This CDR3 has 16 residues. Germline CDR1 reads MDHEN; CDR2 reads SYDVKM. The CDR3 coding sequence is TGTGCCAGCAGGACCCGACTAGCGGGGGAAACCGGGGAGCTGTTTTTT. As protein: CASRTRLAGETGELFF.

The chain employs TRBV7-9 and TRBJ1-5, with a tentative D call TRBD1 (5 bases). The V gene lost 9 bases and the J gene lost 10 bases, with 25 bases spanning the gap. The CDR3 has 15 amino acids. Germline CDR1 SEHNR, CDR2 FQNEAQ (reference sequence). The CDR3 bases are TGTGCCAGTAGCCGTTTGGCAGGGAATGAAGGTCCCCAGCATTTT. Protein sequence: CASSRLAGNEGPQHF.

Here the CDR3 reads CASSGQYTGELFF. The CDR3 DNA follows: TGTGCCAGCAGTGGGCAGTACACCGGGGAGCTGTTTTTT. The gene calls are TRBV25-1 and TRBJ2-2, with D unclear. Germline V gene lookup returns CDR1 MGHDK and CDR2 SYGVNS. V was cut by 4 bases and J by 3 bases, with 6 bases left in between. The CDR3 totals 13 residues.

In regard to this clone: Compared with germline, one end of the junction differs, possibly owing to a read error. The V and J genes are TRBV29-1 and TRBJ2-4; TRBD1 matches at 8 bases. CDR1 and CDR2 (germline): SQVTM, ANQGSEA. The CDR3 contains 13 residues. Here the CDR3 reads CSGVGTGRNSQYF. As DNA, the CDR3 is TGCAGCGGGGTAGGGACAGGCCGAAACAGTCAGTACTTC.

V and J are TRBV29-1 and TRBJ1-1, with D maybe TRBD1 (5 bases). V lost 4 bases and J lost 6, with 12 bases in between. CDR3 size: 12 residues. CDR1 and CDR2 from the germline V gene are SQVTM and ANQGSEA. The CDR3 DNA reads TGCAGCGTTGCCGGGGGGACCCCTGAAGCTTTCTTT. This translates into CSVAGGTPEAFF.

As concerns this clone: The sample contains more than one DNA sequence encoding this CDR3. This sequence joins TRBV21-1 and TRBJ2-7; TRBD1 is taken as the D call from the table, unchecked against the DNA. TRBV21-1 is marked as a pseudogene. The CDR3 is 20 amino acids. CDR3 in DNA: TGTGCCAGCAGCCAAGGGGACAGGGTTCGGGTGCGAGTAGGGTGCGACGAGCAGTACTTC. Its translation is CASSQGDRVRVRVGCDEQYF.

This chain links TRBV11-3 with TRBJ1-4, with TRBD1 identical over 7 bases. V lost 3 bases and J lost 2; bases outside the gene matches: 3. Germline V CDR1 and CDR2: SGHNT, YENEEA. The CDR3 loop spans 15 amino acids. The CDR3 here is CASSFMGQTNEKLFF. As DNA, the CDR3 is TGTGCCAGCAGCTTCATGGGACAGACTAATGAAAAACTGTTTTTT.